This TCR beta chain was captured in a study of cytotoxic CD8 clonotypes in ibrutinib-treated CLL. Turning to the study itself: Responses: approximately 25 partial, 2 complete; after median roughly 68 months, approximately 14 stayed remitted, approximately twelve progressed. Samples averaged roughly 280,000 productive templates and more than 85,000 productive rearrangements. Findings of the study overall: Among the clonotypes, public ones were uncommon and contracted or held stable on treatment.

The protocol was immunoSEQ multiplex PCR, while the TCRdb copy is restricted to in-frame clones and leaves out a portion. The sample contains 160,000 or so clones, 84% of which appear only once. This clone was counted only a few times. Its antigen is unknown. This CDR3 comprises 13 residues. Germline CDR1 reads SGHTA; CDR2 reads FQGNSA. V was clipped by 4 bases and J by 7 bases, with 11 bases between them. The origin of this receptor is a human donor with chronic lymphocytic leukemia. The chain couples TRBV7-2 to TRBJ1-5; D unclear. The sequences come from PBMCs, collected after 24 months of ibrutinib treatment. The chain's CDR3 is CASSSTRQQPQHF. Written as DNA, the CDR3 is TGTGCCAGCAGCTCGACTCGCCAGCAGCCCCAGCATTTT. The full variable domain, with the rest looked up from reference TRBV7-2 and TRBJ1-5, is GAGVSQSPSNKVTEKGKDVELRCDPISGHTALYWYRQSLGQGLEFLIYFQGNSAPDKSGLPSDRFSAERTGGSVSTLTIQRTQQEDSAVYLCASSSTRQQPQHFGDGTRLSIL.